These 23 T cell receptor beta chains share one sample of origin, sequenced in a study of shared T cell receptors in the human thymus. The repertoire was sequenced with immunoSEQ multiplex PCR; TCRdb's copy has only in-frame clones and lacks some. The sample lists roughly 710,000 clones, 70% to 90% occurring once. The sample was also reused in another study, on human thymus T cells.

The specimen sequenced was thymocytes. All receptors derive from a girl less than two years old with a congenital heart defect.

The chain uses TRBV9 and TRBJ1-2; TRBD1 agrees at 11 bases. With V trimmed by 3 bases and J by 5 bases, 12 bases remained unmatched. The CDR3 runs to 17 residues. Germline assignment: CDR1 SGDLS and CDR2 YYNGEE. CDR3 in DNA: TGTGCCAGCAGCGCGAGATCCGGGACAGGGGGGAATTATGGCTACACCTTC. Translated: CASSARSGTGGNYGYTF.

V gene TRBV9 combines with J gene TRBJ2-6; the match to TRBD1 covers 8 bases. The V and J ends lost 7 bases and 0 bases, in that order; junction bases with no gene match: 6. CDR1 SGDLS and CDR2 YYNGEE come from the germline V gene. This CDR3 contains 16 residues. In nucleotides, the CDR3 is TGTGCCAGCTCCGGGACAGGAACCTCTGGGGCCAACGTCCTGACTTTC. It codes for CASSGTGTSGANVLTF.

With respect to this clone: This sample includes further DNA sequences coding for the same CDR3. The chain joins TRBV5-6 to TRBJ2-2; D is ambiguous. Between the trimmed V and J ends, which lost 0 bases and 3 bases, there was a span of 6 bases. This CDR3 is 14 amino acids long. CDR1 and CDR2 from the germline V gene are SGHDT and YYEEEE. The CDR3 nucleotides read TGTGCCAGCAGCTTGGCCGGAGACACCGGGGAGCTGTTTTTT. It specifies CASSLAGDTGELFF.

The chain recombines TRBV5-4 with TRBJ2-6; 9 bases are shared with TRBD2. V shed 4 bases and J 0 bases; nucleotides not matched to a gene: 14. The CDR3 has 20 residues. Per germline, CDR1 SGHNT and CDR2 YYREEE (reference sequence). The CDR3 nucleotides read TGTGCCAGCAGCGATGAGAGTCGGACTAGCGCCAGCTCTGGGGCCAACGTCCTGACTTTC. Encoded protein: CASSDESRTSASSGANVLTF.

The chain's CDR3 is CASSEYPGQIPYNEQFF. In nucleotides, the CDR3 is TGTGCCAGCAGTGAATATCCGGGACAGATCCCTTACAATGAGCAGTTCTTC. This rearrangement joins TRBV25-1 to TRBJ2-1; 7 nucleotides line up with TRBD1. V was clipped by 0 bases and J by 4 bases; unmatched bases: 9. The CDR3 is 17 amino acids. Germline CDR1 MGHDK, CDR2 SYGVNS.

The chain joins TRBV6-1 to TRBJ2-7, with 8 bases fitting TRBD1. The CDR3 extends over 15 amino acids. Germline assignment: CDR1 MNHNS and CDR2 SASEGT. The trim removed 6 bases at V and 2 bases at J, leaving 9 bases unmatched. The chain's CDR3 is CASRDRVNTPYEQYF. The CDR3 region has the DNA TGTGCCAGCAGGGACAGGGTAAATACCCCCTACGAGCAGTACTTC.

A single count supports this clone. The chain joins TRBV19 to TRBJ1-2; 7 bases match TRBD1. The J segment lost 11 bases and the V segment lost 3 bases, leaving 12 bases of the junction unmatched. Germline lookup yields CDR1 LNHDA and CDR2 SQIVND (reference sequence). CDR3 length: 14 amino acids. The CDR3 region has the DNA TGTGCCAGTAGTATTGGCCCGGGACAGATCTGGTACACCTTC. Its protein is CASSIGPGQIWYTF.

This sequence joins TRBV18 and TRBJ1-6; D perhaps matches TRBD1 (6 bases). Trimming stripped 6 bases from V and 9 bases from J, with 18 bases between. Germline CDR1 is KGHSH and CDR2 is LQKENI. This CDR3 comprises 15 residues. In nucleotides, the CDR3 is TGTGCCAGCTCGGGTCGGACAGACCGACTTTCACCCCTCCACTTT. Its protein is CASSGRTDRLSPLHF.

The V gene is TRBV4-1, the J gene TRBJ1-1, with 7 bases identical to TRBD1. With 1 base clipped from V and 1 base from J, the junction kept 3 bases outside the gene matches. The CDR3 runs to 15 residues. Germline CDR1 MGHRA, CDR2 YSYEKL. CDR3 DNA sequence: TGCGCCAGCAGCCAAGTGCGACAGGGGAACACTGAAGCTTTCTTT. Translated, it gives CASSQVRQGNTEAFF.

CDR3 sequence: CASSPDRAVTYEQYF. The CDR3 DNA sequence: TGCGCCAGCAGCCCAGACAGGGCTGTAACCTACGAGCAGTACTTC. The chain couples TRBV5-1 to TRBJ2-7; 7 bases line up with TRBD1. The CDR3 has 15 amino acids. In germline, CDR1 is SGHRS, CDR2 YFSETQ. Unmatched junction bases numbered 9, after V lost 4 bases and J lost 2 bases.

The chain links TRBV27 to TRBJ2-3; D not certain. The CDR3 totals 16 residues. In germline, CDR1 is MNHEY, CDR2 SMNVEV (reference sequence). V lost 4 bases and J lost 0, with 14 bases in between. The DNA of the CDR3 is TGTGCCAGCAGTTCCACCGAAACACCTAGCACAGATACGCAGTATTTT. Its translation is CASSSTETPSTDTQYF.

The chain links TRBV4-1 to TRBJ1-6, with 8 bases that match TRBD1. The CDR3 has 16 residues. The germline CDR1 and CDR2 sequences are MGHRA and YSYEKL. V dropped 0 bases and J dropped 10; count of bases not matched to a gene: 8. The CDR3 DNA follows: TGCGCCAGCAGCCAAGAAACTAGACAGGGGACGTCACCCCTCCACTTT. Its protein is CASSQETRQGTSPLHF.

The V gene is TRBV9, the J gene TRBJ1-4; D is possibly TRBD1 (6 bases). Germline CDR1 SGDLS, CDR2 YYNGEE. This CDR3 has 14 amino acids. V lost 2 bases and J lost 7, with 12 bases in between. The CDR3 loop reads CASSVGRGGEKLFF. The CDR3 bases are TGTGCCAGCAGCGTGGGCAGGGGCGGTGAAAAACTGTTTTTT. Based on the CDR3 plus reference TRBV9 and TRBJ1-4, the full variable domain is DSGVTQTPKHLITATGQRVTLRCSPRSGDLSVYWYQQSLDQGLQFLIQYYNGEERAKGNILERFSAQQFPDLHSELNLSSLELGDSALYFCASSVGRGGEKLFFGSGTQLSVL.

CDR3 sequence reads: CASSYDLDSYTEAFF. The CDR3 DNA follows: TGTGCCAGCAGCTATGATCTGGACAGTTACACTGAAGCTTTCTTT. The V call is TRBV6-5, the J call TRBJ1-1, with D possibly TRBD1 on 6 matching bases. Germline V gene sequence: CDR1 MNHEY, CDR2 SVGAGI. The CDR3 contains 15 residues. The V end lost 6 bases, the J end lost 3 bases, and 17 bases lay between the germline ends.

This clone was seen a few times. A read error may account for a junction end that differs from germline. In nucleotides, the CDR3 is TGCGCCAGCAGGAGAGACCGGGACAGGGACAACGAGCAGTTCTTC. Amino acids: CASRRDRDRDNEQFF. The chain uses TRBV5-1 and TRBJ2-1; 9 bases are shared with TRBD1. The CDR3 length is 15 residues. Germline V lookup: CDR1 SGHRS, CDR2 YFSETQ.

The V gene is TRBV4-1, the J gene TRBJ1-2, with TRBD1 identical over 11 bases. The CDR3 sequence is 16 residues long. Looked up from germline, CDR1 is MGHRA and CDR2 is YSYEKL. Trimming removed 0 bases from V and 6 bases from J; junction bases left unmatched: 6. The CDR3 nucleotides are TGCGCCAGCAGCCAAGAAGGGACAGGGGGTCGTCATGGCTACACCTTC. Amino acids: CASSQEGTGGRHGYTF.

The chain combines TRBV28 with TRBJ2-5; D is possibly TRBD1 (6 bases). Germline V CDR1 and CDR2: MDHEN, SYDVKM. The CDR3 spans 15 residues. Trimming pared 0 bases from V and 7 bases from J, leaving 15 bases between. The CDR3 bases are TGTGCCAGCAGTTTATGCGGGACAACTTCAGGGACCCAGTACTTC. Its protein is CASSLCGTTSGTQYF.

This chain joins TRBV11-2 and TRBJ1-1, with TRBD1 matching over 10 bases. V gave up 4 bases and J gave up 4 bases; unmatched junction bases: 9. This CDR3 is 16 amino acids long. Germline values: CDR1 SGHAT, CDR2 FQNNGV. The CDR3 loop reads CASSSNRGQGSTEAFF. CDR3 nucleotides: TGTGCCAGCAGCTCGAATCGGGGACAGGGGAGCACTGAAGCTTTCTTT.

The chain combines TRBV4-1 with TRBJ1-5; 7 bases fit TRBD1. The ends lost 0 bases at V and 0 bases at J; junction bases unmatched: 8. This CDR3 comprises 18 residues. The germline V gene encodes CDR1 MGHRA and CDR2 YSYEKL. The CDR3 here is CASSQDFRGRTSNQPQHF. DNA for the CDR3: TGCGCCAGCAGCCAAGATTTTAGGGGGCGGACTAGCAATCAGCCCCAGCATTTT.

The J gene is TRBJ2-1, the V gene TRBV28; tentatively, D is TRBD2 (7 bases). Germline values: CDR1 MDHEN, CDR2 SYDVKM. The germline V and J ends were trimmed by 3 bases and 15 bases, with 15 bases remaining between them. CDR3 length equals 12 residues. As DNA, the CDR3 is TGTGCCAGCAGTTTTGGGGGGGGCCGGATGTTCTTC. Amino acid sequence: CASSFGGGRMFF.

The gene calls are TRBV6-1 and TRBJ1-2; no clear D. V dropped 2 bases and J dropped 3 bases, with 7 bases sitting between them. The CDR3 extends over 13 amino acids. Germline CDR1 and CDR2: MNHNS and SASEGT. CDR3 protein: CASSELGDYGYTF. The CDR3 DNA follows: TGTGCCAGCAGTGAACTCGGGGACTATGGCTACACCTTC.

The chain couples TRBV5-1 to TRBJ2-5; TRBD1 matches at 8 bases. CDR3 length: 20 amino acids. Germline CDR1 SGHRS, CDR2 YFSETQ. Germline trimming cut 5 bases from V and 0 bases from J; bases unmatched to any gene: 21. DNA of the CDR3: TGCGCCAGCAGGCATGTAGGCGGGACAGGTATTTTAGGGTACCAAGAGACCCAGTACTTC. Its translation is CASRHVGGTGILGYQETQYF.

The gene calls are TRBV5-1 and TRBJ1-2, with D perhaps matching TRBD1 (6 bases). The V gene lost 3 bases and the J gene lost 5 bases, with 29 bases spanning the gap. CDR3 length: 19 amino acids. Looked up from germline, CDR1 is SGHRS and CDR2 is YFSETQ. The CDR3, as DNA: TGCGCCAGCAGCTCAGGGGCTGACGGTGGTTTCCCCCCATTATATGGCTACACCTTC. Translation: CASSSGADGGFPPLYGYTF.